The present T cell receptor beta chain was sequenced within a study of shared clonotypes between healthy human individuals. Repertoires were generated with immunoSEQ multiplex PCR, while TCRdb's copy carries only in-frame clones and drops some. This table has 170,000 or so clones, approximately 70% appearing once. V trimming: 7 bases; J trimming: 7 bases; junction bases outside the gene matches: 10. There are 14 residues in the CDR3. CDR1 MNHEY and CDR2 SMNVEV come from the germline V gene (reference sequence). V is TRBV27 and J is TRBJ2-1; the match to TRBD2 covers 7 bases. What was sequenced was memory CD4+ T cells sorted from blood. Indicated subset: CD45RA-negative fraction. The sequence came from a man aged 30 to 39 in good health. The CDR3 bases are TGTGCCAGCAATTCGGCGGGAGTCGGTAATGAGCAGTTCTTC. This gives the protein CASNSAGVGNEQFF.